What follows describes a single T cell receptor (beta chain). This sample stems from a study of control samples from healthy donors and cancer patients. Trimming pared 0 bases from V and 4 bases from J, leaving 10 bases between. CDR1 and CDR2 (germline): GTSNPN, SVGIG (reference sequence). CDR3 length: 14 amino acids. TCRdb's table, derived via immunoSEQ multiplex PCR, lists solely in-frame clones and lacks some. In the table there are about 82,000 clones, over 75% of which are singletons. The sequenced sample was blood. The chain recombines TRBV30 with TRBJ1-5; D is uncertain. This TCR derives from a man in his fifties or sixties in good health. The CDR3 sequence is CAWSVRAVNQPQHF. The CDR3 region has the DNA TGTGCCTGGAGTGTACGGGCAGTAAATCAGCCCCAGCATTTT.